This entry is about one T cell receptor (beta chain). The protocol was immunoSEQ multiplex PCR, while the TCRdb copy is restricted to in-frame clones and leaves out a portion. The sample lists about 84,000 clones, 85% to 95% occurring once. The data stem from a study of technical replicates of blood from a handful of donors. CDR1 and CDR2 from the germline V gene are LNHDA and SQIVND (reference sequence). This CDR3 comprises 14 residues. With V trimmed by 6 bases and J by 6 bases, 8 bases remained unmatched. Sequencing used T cells isolated from PBMCs. V gene TRBV19 combines with J gene TRBJ2-1, with 7 bases aligning to TRBD1. The sequence was collected from a human donor in good health. CDR3 nucleotide sequence: TGTGCCAGTAGCAACAGGGGTGCCTTCAATGAGCAGTTCTTC. It yields the protein CASSNRGAFNEQFF.